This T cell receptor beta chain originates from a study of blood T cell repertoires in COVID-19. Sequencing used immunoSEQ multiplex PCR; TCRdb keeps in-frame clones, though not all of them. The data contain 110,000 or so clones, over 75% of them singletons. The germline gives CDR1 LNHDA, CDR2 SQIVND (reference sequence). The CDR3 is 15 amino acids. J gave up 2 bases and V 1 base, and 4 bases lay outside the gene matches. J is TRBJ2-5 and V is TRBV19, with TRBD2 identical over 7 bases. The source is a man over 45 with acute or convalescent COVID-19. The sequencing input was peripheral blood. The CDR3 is CASSIAGGPQETQYF. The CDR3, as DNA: TGTGCCAGTAGTATAGCGGGAGGACCTCAAGAGACCCAGTACTTC.